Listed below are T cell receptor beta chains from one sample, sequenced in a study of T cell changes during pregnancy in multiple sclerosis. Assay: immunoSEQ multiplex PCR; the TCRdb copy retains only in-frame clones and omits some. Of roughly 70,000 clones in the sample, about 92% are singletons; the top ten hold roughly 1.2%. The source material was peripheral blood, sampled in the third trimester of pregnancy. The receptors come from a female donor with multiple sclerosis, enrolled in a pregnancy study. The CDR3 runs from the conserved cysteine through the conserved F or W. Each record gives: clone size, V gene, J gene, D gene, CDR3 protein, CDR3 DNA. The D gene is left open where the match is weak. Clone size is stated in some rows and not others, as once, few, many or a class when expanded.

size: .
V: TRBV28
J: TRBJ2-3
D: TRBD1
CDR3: CASSRIIPDRGRADTQYF
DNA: TGTGCCAGCAGCAGGATTATCCCGGACAGGGGGCGGGCAGATACGCAGTATTTT

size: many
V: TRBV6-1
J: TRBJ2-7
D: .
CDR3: CASQPRSGFYEQYF
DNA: TGTGCCAGTCAACCACGGTCAGGGTTCTACGAGCAGTACTTC

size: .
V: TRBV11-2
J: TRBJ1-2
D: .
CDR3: CASSRARVNYGYTF
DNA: TGTGCCAGCAGCCGGGCGCGGGTGAACTATGGCTACACCTTC

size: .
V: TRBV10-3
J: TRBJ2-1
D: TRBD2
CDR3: CAISESRGLASSSYNEQFF
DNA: TGTGCCATCAGTGAGTCGAGGGGACTAGCGTCGAGCTCCTACAATGAGCAGTTCTTC

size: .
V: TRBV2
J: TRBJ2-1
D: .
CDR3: CASRRENEQFF
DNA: TGTGCCAGCAGAAGGGAGAATGAGCAGTTCTTC

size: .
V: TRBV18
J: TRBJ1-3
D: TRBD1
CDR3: CASSPGQPNSGNTIYF
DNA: TGTGCCAGCTCACCGGGACAGCCAAACTCTGGAAACACCATATATTTT

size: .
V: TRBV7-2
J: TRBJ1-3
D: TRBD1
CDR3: CASSLRTGNGDTIYF
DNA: TGTGCCAGCAGCTTACGGACAGGGAACGGGGACACCATATATTTT

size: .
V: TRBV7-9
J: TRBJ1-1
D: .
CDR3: CASSFSHSEEAFF
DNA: TGTGCCAGCAGCTTTTCTCATTCAGAAGAAGCTTTCTTT

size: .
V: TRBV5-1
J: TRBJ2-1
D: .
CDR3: CASSKEGLTYNEQFF
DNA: TGCGCCAGCAGCAAAGAGGGCTTGACCTACAATGAGCAGTTCTTC

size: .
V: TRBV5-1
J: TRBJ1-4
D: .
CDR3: CASSLAGGTGEKLFF
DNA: TGCGCCAGCAGCTTGGCCGGGGGGACGGGTGAAAAACTGTTTTTT

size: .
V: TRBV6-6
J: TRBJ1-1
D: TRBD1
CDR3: CASSTGTGIPNTEAFF
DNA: TGTGCCAGCAGCACCGGGACAGGGATCCCGAACACTGAAGCTTTCTTT